Listed here is a single TCR beta chain. Antigen specificity is unknown. The data are from a study of T cell repertoires in cytomegalovirus infection. About the research overall: CMV epitopes, recently identified HLA-C-restricted and well-studied HLA-B-restricted, were used.

TCRdb analysed the reads with MiXCR anew, one entry per CDR3 protein. The sample includes about 920,000 distinct CDR3 sequences, roughly 30% of them seen just once. The CDR3 length is 12 residues. Germline V gives CDR1 MNHNS, CDR2 SASEGT. The V end lost 4 bases, the J end lost 14 bases, and 12 bases lay between the germline ends. Findings and caveats of the study: Cumulative public TCR beta family frequency identified carriers of CMV plus the relevant HLA.

The V gene is TRBV6-1, the J gene TRBJ1-6; D unresolved. Sequenced material: cultured CD8+ T cells from PBMCs, taken from culture after CMV antigen stimulation. The clonotype was recovered from a human donor in good health (CMV status not recorded). Some clones in this sample may be carry-over from other donors' samples. Here the CDR3 reads CASSGTDWALHF. CDR3 sequence (DNA): TGTGCCAGCAGTGGCACAGACTGGGCCCTCCACTTT.